A single sample gave rise to the 32 T cell receptor beta chains below, sequenced in a study of blood T cells in healthy people across ages. Together with a sample-barcoded 5' primer, a J-beta primer mix was included in a second PCR lasting roughly 6 to 12 cycles. TCRdb recomputed calls from the 5' RACE reads with MiXCR, one row per CDR3 protein. The table lists about 1,400,000 distinct CDR3 sequences, 42% of them singletons, with approximately 7.9% in the top ten. Specimen: blood. The receptor source for this set is a woman between 18 and 30 years old in good health.

The chain links TRBV10-3 to TRBJ1-6; D remains ambiguous. Germline V CDR1 and CDR2: ENHRY, SYGVKD. The V end was cut by 8 bases, the J end by 5 bases, with 13 bases between. The CDR3 spans 14 residues. The CDR3 DNA is TGTGCCATCTTTGCTGGGCCCGATAATTCACCCCTCCACTTT. Amino acid sequence: CAIFAGPDNSPLHF.

This sequence joins TRBV10-3 and TRBJ2-3; 15 nucleotides align to TRBD2. The CDR3 is 15 amino acids. Germline-derived CDR1 and CDR2 are ENHRY and SYGVKD. V gave up 6 bases and J gave up 6 bases; unmatched junction bases: 4. CDR3 in amino acids: CAISGLAGGGDTQYF. The CDR3 nucleotides read TGTGCCATCAGCGGACTAGCGGGGGGGGGTGATACGCAGTATTTT.

J is TRBJ2-7 and V is TRBV4-1; D not certain. Trimming took off 4 bases at V and 0 bases at J, with 16 bases between the two ends. Germline-derived CDR1 and CDR2 are MGHRA and YSYEKL. This CDR3 region has 16 residues. CDR3 sequence (DNA): TGCGCCAGCAGCCTTAAAGGTTACCTACCCTCCTACGAGCAGTACTTC. As protein: CASSLKGYLPSYEQYF.

The chain combines TRBV12-3 or TRBV12-4 with TRBJ2-7; D is undetermined. The germline V and J ends were trimmed by 11 bases and 2 bases, with 13 bases remaining between them. The CDR3 loop spans 12 amino acids. CDR3 amino acids: CASRRHPYEQYF. CDR3 DNA: TGTGCCTCCCGCCGCCATCCCTACGAGCAGTACTTC.

V usage is TRBV7-8 and J usage is TRBJ2-7; 8 nucleotides align to TRBD1. The last part of the DNA fits TRBJ2-5 better; the J call may be wrong. The germline gives CDR1 SGHVS, CDR2 FQNEAQ. This CDR3 contains 14 residues. CDR3 amino acids: CASSWGQAVETQYF. CDR3 in DNA: TGTGCCAGCAGCTGGGGACAGGCCGTGGAGACCCAGTACTTC.

CDR3 protein: CASSARQGTNQPQHF. CDR3 sequence (DNA): TGTGCCAGCAGTGCCCGACAGGGTACCAATCAGCCCCAGCATTTT. The rearrangement uses TRBV27 and TRBJ1-5, with 7 bases that match TRBD1. Germline loops: CDR1 MNHEY, CDR2 SMNVEV (reference sequence). The CDR3 sequence is 15 residues long. Trimming cost V 5 bases and J 3 bases; bases outside gene matches: 7.

This clonotype was seen at least ten times. The CDR3 here is CASTNPGYTDTQYF. DNA of the CDR3: TGTGCCAGCACTAATCCGGGGTACACAGATACGCAGTATTTT. The rearrangement joins TRBV12-3 or TRBV12-4 to TRBJ2-3; D possibly corresponds to TRBD2 (5 bases). The CDR3 runs to 14 residues. V shed 7 bases and J shed 2 bases, with 13 bases lying between them.

This clonotype occurred a few times. At one of its ends the junction is not consistent with the germline gene, which may arise from a read error. The V gene is TRBV6-5, the J gene TRBJ2-7, with D perhaps given as TRBD1 or TRBD2 (5 bases each). Germline V gene lookup returns CDR1 MNHEY and CDR2 SVGAGI. CDR3 length equals 15 residues. The CDR3: CASSWKGRKHYERYF. The CDR3, as DNA: TGTGCCAGCAGTTGGAAGGGACGGAAACATTACGAGCGGTACTTC.

The chain carries TRBV10-3 and TRBJ2-3; possibly TRBD1 or TRBD2 for D (5 bases each). The germline V gene encodes CDR1 ENHRY and CDR2 SYGVKD. Between the trimmed V and J ends, which lost 6 bases and 0 bases, there was a span of 10 bases. The CDR3 spans 14 residues. The CDR3: CAIRGDGSTDTQYF. DNA for the CDR3: TGTGCCATCAGGGGGGACGGGAGCACAGATACGCAGTATTTT.

This clonotype was seen only a few times. The chain carries TRBV2 and TRBJ2-3; D is tentatively TRBD1 or TRBD2 (6 bases each). V was cut by 10 bases and J by 6 bases, with 20 bases left in between. This CDR3 is 14 amino acids long. The germline V gene encodes CDR1 SNHLY and CDR2 FYNNEI. The CDR3 DNA follows: TGTGCCACGTCGGATTCTGTAGGGGGGGATACGCAGTATTTT. Its translation is CATSDSVGGDTQYF.

V and J are TRBV2 and TRBJ1-1; the match to TRBD1 covers 9 bases. The junction had 5 bases not matched to a gene; V was cut back by 8 bases and J by 7 bases. There are 12 residues in the CDR3. CDR1 SNHLY and CDR2 FYNNEI come from the germline V gene. In nucleotides, the CDR3 is TGTGCCAGCGTTACAGGGGGCGTTGAAGCTTTCTTT. Its translation is CASVTGGVEAFF.

A few counts support this clonotype. The chain links TRBV5-1 to TRBJ1-2; D possibly corresponds to TRBD1 (6 bases). CDR1 is SGHRS, CDR2 YFSETQ, per germline. The V gene lost 0 bases and the J gene lost 4 bases, with 13 bases spanning the gap. This CDR3 is built from 15 residues. CDR3: CASSLGQVPTYGYTF. Here the CDR3 DNA reads TGCGCCAGCAGCTTGGGACAGGTCCCTACCTATGGCTACACCTTC.

This chain joins TRBV12-3 or TRBV12-4 and TRBJ1-1; the D is unclear. The CDR3 has 12 residues. The V gene lost 6 bases and the J gene lost 8 bases, with 13 bases spanning the gap. CDR3 sequence reads: CASSSGVLEAFF. The CDR3 DNA follows: TGTGCCAGCAGCTCCGGGGTCCTGGAAGCTTTCTTT.

J is TRBJ2-1 and V is TRBV20-1; TRBD2 aligns across 13 bases. CDR1 and CDR2 from the germline V gene are DFQATT and SNEGSKA (reference sequence). The CDR3 runs to 16 residues. The V gene end was trimmed by 5 bases and the J gene end by 4 bases; junction bases not matched to a gene: 8. The CDR3: CSAFYTSGGAYNEQFF. The CDR3 DNA reads TGCAGTGCTTTTTACACTAGCGGGGGGGCGTACAATGAGCAGTTCTTC.

The J gene is TRBJ2-3, the V gene TRBV20-1; TRBD2 aligns across 16 bases. Per the germline V gene, CDR1 is DFQATT and CDR2 is SNEGSKA (reference sequence). J lost 4 bases, V lost 6 bases, and 7 bases had no gene match. CDR3 length: 16 residues. The CDR3 coding sequence is TGCAGTGCGCCGGGACTAGCGGGAGGGCCAGCAGATACGCAGTATTTT. Protein: CSAPGLAGGPADTQYF.

This chain joins TRBV21-1 and TRBJ2-7; TRBD2 reflects the table's D call only, with no check against the DNA. TRBV21-1 is shown as a pseudogene. The CDR3 runs 17 residues. The CDR3, as DNA: TGTGCCAGCAGCAAATCCCCGACTAGCGGGGGTACCTACGAGCAGTACTTC. This gives the protein CASSKSPTSGGTYEQYF.

The sample holds one count of this clonotype. Here the CDR3 reads CASRPRTSGYNEQYF. The CDR3 nucleotides are TGTGCCAGCAGACCGCGGACTAGTGGGTACAATGAGCAGTACTTC. This chain connects TRBV27 to TRBJ2-1; 7 nucleotides match TRBD2. The end of the DNA is better explained by TRBJ2-7, so the J call may be wrong. The CDR3 contains 15 residues. The germline V gene has CDR1 MNHEY and CDR2 SMNVEV (reference sequence).

This CDR3 is CSAPRTRGYNEQFF. The CDR3 region has the DNA TGCAGTGCCCCAAGGACTAGGGGCTACAATGAGCAGTTCTTC. The gene calls are TRBV20-1 and TRBJ2-1; 7 nucleotides match TRBD2. The CDR3 runs to 14 residues. The germline gives CDR1 DFQATT, CDR2 SNEGSKA (reference sequence). The J segment lost 3 bases and the V segment lost 6 bases, leaving 8 bases of the junction unmatched.

The chain uses TRBV27 and TRBJ1-1; D may be TRBD1 (5 bases). The germline V gene encodes CDR1 MNHEY and CDR2 SMNVEV (reference sequence). CDR3 length equals 12 residues. With 4 bases removed from V and 4 bases from J, the gap between germline ends came to 7 bases. CDR3 sequence: CASSWGLTEAFF. CDR3 coding DNA: TGTGCCAGCAGTTGGGGCCTCACTGAAGCTTTCTTT.

The chain uses TRBV4-1 and TRBJ2-3; D perhaps matches TRBD2 (5 bases). V shed 4 bases and J shed 5 bases, with 22 bases lying between them. CDR1 is MGHRA and CDR2 is YSYEKL in the germline V gene. This CDR3 region has 17 residues. CDR3 in DNA: TGCGCCAGCAGCCGAGCGAGTGGACTTTCTAATGTAGATACGCAGTATTTT. Translated, it gives CASSRASGLSNVDTQYF.

This chain connects TRBV6-1 to TRBJ1-4, with a weak D call TRBD1 (5 bases). Trimming removed 6 bases from V and 8 bases from J, with 13 bases in between. The germline V gene encodes CDR1 MNHNS and CDR2 SASEGT. The CDR3 length is 13 residues. In nucleotides, the CDR3 is TGTGCCAGCAGGGGGGACGCTCCCGAAAAACTGTTTTTT. Amino acid sequence: CASRGDAPEKLFF.

The chain combines TRBV12-3 or TRBV12-4 with TRBJ2-1; possibly TRBD1 for D (6 bases). Trimming pared 10 bases from V and 10 bases from J, leaving 23 bases between. There are 14 residues in the CDR3. The CDR3 DNA sequence: TGTGCCATTTCAAACAGGGTCCCCCCCTACGAGCAGTTCTTC. As protein: CAISNRVPPYEQFF.

This clonotype was detected ten times or more. The chain is built from TRBV5-5 and TRBJ2-1; D is uncertain. The germline V gene encodes CDR1 SGHKS and CDR2 YYEKEE (reference sequence). Trimming took 4 bases from V and 3 from J, leaving 11 bases between them. The CDR3 is made up of 14 amino acids. CDR3 DNA sequence: TGTGCCAGCAGCCCCAGTCTCGTCTACAATGAGCAGTTCTTC. Translating it yields CASSPSLVYNEQFF.

This clonotype has just a few counts. This chain joins TRBV7-2 and TRBJ2-5; a possible D gene is TRBD2 (6 bases). Germline CDR1 and CDR2: SGHTA and FQGNSA. V dropped 6 bases and J dropped 2 bases, with 10 bases sitting between them. CDR3 length: 13 residues. In DNA form, the CDR3 reads TGTGCCAGCAGGGCGGGAAATCAAGAGACCCAGTACTTC. Translation gives CASRAGNQETQYF.

In its sample, this clonotype was seen a few times. The gene calls are TRBV5-5 and TRBJ1-1; D is possibly TRBD1 (6 bases). V lost 3 bases, J lost 1 base, and 10 bases lay in between. The CDR3 covers 14 residues. Germline CDR1 SGHKS, CDR2 YYEKEE (reference sequence). DNA of the CDR3: TGTGCCAGCAGCTGGGACATGGGGAACACTGAAGCTTTCTTT. Its protein product is CASSWDMGNTEAFF. Full variable domain (rest looked up from reference TRBV5-5 and TRBJ1-1): DAGVTQSPTHLIKTRGQQVTLRCSPISGHKSVSWYQQVLGQGPQFIFQYYEKEERGRGNFPDRFSARQFPNYSSELNVNALLLGDSALYLCASSWDMGNTEAFFGQGTRLTVV.

V usage is TRBV6-5 and J usage is TRBJ2-7, with D possibly matching TRBD2 (6 bases). This CDR3 comprises 15 residues. Germline CDR1 MNHEY, CDR2 SVGAGI. V was pared by 6 bases and J by 2 bases, with 17 bases between. CDR3 sequence reads: CASRRDSSGTYEQYF. The CDR3 nucleotides are TGTGCCAGCAGGCGGGATTCGTCGGGCACCTACGAGCAGTACTTC.

This chain joins TRBV5-1 and TRBJ1-6; D unclear. Germline V gene lookup returns CDR1 SGHRS and CDR2 YFSETQ. The germline V and J ends were trimmed by 7 bases and 8 bases, with 10 bases remaining between them. This CDR3 region has 12 residues. The CDR3 region is CASAGMDSPLHF. In DNA, the CDR3 is TGCGCCAGCGCGGGGATGGATTCACCCCTCCACTTT.

This CDR3 is CAWSVPQEGPYNEQYF. In nucleotides, the CDR3 is TGTGCCTGGAGTGTACCCCAGGAGGGCCCATACAATGAGCAGTACTTC. The chain recombines TRBV30 with TRBJ2-7; D is possibly TRBD2 (6 bases). V shed 0 bases and J shed 7 bases, with 22 bases lying between them. The CDR3 loop spans 16 amino acids. Germline assignment: CDR1 GTSNPN and CDR2 SVGIG (reference sequence).

The chain couples TRBV6-4 to TRBJ1-6; D is undetermined. The CDR3 loop spans 12 amino acids. V gave up 3 bases and J gave up 9 bases, with 6 bases separating them. CDR1 MRHNA and CDR2 SNTAGT come from the germline V gene. CDR3 nucleotides: TGTGCCAGCAGTGAGAGCCCTTCACCCCTCCACTTT. Protein product: CASSESPSPLHF.

In its sample, this clonotype was seen a few times. The chain is built from TRBV20-1 and TRBJ2-5, with D uncertain. This CDR3 region has 10 residues. Germline V gives CDR1 DFQATT, CDR2 SNEGSKA (reference sequence). V was cut by 5 bases and J by 11 bases, with 12 bases left in between. For the CDR3, the DNA is TGCAGTGCTTTTGACAATGAGCAGTACTTC. Its translation is CSAFDNEQYF.

The V gene is TRBV3-1, the J gene TRBJ1-2, with a possible D match to TRBD1 (5 bases). This CDR3 contains 16 residues. Germline CDR1 is LGHDT and CDR2 is YNNKEL (reference sequence). V dropped 8 bases and J dropped 0 bases, with 19 bases sitting between them. The CDR3 DNA sequence: TGTGCCAGCCGGCCGGGACCGACCTTAGCTAACTATGGCTACACCTTC. It yields the protein CASRPGPTLANYGYTF.

This clonotype was recorded once. The chain links TRBV7-2 to TRBJ2-1, with 9 bases identical to TRBD2. The CDR3 spans 16 residues. Losses at the gene ends were 5 bases for V and 7 bases for J; bases not matched to a gene: 12. The germline V gene has CDR1 SGHTA and CDR2 FQGNSA. CDR3 loop: CASSPNWREGWNEQFF. CDR3 sequence (DNA): TGTGCCAGCAGCCCAAATTGGCGGGAGGGTTGGAATGAGCAGTTCTTC. The full variable domain, in which reference TRBV7-2 and TRBJ2-1 provide the parts outside the CDR3, is GAGVSQSPSNKVTEKGKDVELRCDPISGHTALYWYRQSLGQGLEFLIYFQGNSAPDKSGLPSDRFSAERTGGSVSTLTIQRTQQEDSAVYLCASSPNWREGWNEQFFGPGTRLTVL.